The entry below gives a single T cell receptor beta chain sequence along with its context. This CDR3 spans 17 amino acids. Per the germline V gene, CDR1 is ENHRY and CDR2 is SYGVKD. With 0 bases removed from V and 1 base from J, the gap between germline ends came to 15 bases. Patients of the Seattle cohort, enrolled during active infection, were followed longitudinally. The assay was immunoSEQ multiplex PCR, and TCRdb's table has in-frame clones only and misses some. The sample has some 350,000 clones, 80% to 90% seen once. This specimen comes from a study of blood T cell repertoires in COVID-19. Study context: Acute-phase and convalescent COVID-19 samples originated in the United States, Italy and Spain.

The sequence was obtained from a woman aged 25 to 39 with COVID-19, enrolled during active disease. Material: peripheral blood. This chain links TRBV10-3 with TRBJ2-5; TRBD2 might be the D (5 bases). CDR3 in amino acids: CAISESPSGTTQETQYF. CDR3 nucleotides: TGTGCCATCAGTGAGTCGCCATCGGGAACTACCCAAGAGACCCAGTACTTC.